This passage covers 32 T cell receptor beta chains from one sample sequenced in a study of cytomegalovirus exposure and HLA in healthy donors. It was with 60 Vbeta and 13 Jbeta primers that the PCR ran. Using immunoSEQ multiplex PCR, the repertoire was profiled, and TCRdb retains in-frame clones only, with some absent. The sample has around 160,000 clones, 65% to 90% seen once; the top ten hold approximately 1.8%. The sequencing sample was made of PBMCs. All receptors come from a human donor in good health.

CDR3 amino acids: CASSFDPGQSTDTQYF. The CDR3 DNA reads TGTGCCAGCAGCTTTGACCCGGGACAGAGCACAGATACGCAGTATTTT. The chain recombines TRBV5-6 with TRBJ2-3, with TRBD1 matching over 7 bases. CDR1 and CDR2 from the germline V gene are SGHDT and YYEEEE. J lost 0 bases, V lost 2 bases, and 6 bases had no gene match. The CDR3 length is 16 residues.

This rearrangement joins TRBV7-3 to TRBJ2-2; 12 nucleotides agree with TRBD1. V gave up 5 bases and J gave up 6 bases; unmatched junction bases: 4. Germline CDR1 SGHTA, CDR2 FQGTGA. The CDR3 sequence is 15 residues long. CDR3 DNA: TGTGCCAGCAGCATGGGACAGGGGGCGGCCGGGGAGCTGTTTTTT. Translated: CASSMGQGAAGELFF.

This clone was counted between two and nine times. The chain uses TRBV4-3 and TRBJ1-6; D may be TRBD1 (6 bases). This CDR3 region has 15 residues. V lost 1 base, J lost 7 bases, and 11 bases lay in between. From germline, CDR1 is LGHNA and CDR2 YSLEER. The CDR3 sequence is CASSQVLQGNSPLHF. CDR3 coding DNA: TGCGCCAGCAGCCAAGTATTACAGGGAAATTCACCCCTCCACTTT.

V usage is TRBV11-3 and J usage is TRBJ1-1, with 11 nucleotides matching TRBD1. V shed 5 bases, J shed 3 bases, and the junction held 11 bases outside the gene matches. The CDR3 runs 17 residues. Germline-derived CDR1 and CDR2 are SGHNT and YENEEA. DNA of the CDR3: TGTGCCAGCAGCCTTAAGGGACAGGGGGTCAGGGACACTGAAGCTTTCTTT. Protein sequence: CASSLKGQGVRDTEAFF. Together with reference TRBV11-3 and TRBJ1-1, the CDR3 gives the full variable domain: EAGVVQSPRYKIIEKKQPVAFWCNPISGHNTLYWYLQNLGQGPELLIRYENEEAVDDSQLPKDRFSAERLKGVDSTLKIQPAELGDSAVYLCASSLKGQGVRDTEAFFGQGTRLTVV.

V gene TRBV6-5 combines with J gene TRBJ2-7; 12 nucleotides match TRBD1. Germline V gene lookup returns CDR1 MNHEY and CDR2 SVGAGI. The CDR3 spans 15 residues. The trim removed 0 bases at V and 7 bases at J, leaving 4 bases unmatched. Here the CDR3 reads CASSYSGTGGSEQYF. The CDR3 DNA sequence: TGTGCCAGCAGTTACTCGGGGACAGGGGGCTCGGAGCAGTACTTC.

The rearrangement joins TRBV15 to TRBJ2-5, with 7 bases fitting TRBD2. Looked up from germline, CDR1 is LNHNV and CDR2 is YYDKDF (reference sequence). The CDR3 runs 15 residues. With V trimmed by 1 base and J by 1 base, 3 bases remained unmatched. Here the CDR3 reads CATSRGSSGQETQYF. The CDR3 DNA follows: TGTGCCACCAGCAGAGGTTCTAGCGGCCAAGAGACCCAGTACTTC.

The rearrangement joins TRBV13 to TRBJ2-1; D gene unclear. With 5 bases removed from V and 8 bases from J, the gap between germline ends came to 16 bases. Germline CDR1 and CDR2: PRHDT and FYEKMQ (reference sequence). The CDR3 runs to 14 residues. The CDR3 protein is CASSNMRSWDEQFF. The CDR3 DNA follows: TGTGCCAGCAGCAATATGAGGTCCTGGGATGAGCAGTTCTTC.

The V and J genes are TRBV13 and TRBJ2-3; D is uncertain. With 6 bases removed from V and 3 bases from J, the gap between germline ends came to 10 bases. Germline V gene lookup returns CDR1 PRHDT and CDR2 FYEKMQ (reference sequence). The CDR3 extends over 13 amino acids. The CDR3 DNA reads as TGTGCCAGCAGATCCGATACAACAGATACGCAGTATTTT. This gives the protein CASRSDTTDTQYF. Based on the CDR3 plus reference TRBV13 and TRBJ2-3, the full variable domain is AAGVIQSPRHLIKEKRETATLKCYPIPRHDTVYWYQQGPGQDPQFLISFYEKMQSDKGSIPDRFSAQQFSDYHSELNMSSLELGDSALYFCASRSDTTDTQYFGPGTRLTVL.

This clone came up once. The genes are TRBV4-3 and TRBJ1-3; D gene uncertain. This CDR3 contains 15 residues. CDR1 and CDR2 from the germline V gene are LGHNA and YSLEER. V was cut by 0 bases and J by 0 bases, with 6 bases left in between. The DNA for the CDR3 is TGCGCCAGCAGCCAAGACAGAAGCTCTGGAAACACCATATATTTT. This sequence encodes CASSQDRSSGNTIYF.

The CDR3 DNA sequence: TGTGCCAGCAGTGAACAGTATACAGGACCGAACGAGCAGTTCTTC. Protein sequence: CASSEQYTGPNEQFF. The gene calls are TRBV6-1 and TRBJ2-1, with D perhaps TRBD1 (5 bases). V lost 2 bases, J lost 10 bases, and 18 bases lay in between. Germline V gene lookup returns CDR1 MNHNS and CDR2 SASEGT. The CDR3 is made up of 15 amino acids.

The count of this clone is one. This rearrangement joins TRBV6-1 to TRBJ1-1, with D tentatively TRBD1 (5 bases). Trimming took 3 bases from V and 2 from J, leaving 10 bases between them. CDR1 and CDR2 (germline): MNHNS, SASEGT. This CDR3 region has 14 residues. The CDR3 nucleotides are TGTGCCAGCAGTGATCCAGGGCTCAACACTGAAGCTTTCTTT. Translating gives CASSDPGLNTEAFF.

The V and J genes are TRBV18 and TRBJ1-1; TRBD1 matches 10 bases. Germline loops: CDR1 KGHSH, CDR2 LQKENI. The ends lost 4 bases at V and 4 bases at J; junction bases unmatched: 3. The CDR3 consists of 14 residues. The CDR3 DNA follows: TGTGCCAGCTCACACGGACAGGGGGGCACTGAAGCTTTCTTT. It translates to CASSHGQGGTEAFF.

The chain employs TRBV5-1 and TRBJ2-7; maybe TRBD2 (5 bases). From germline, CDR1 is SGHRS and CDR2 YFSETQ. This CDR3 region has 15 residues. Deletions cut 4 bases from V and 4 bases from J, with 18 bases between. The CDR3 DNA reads TGCGCCAGCAGCCCGGGAAGAGGATCGTCTTACGAGCAGTACTTC. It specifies CASSPGRGSSYEQYF.

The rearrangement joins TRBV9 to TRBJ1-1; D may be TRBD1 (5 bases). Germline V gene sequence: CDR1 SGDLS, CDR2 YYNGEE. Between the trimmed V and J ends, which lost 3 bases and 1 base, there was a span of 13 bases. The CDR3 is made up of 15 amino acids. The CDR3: CASSALVGGNTEAFF. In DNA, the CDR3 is TGTGCCAGCAGCGCCCTGGTGGGGGGGAACACTGAAGCTTTCTTT.

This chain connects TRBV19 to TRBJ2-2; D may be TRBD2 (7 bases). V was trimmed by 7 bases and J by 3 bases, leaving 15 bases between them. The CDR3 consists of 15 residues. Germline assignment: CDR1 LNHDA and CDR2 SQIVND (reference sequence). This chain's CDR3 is CASTTRGAYTGELFF. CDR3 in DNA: TGTGCCAGTACGACTCGGGGGGCATACACCGGGGAGCTGTTTTTT. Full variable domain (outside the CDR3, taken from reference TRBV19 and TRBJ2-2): DGGITQSPKYLFRKEGQNVTLSCEQNLNHDAMYWYRQDPGQGLRLIYYSQIVNDFQKGDIAEGYSVSREKKESFPLTVTSAQKNPTAFYLCASTTRGAYTGELFFGEGSRLTVL.

CDR3: CASSYHRLDGEQYF. The CDR3 DNA reads TGTGCCAGCAGTTACCACAGGCTAGACGGCGAGCAGTACTTC. This chain connects TRBV6-5 to TRBJ2-5; weak D call: TRBD1 (5 bases). The J call is doubtful: the DNA matches TRBJ2-7 better. CDR3 size: 14 residues. Germline V gives CDR1 MNHEY, CDR2 SVGAGI.

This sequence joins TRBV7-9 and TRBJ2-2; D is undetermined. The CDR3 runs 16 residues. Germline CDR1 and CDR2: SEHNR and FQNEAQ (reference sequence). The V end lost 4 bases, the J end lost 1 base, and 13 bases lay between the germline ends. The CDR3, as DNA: TGTGCCAGCAGCTCTACTCGCCCTAAGAACACCGGGGAGCTGTTTTTT. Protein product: CASSSTRPKNTGELFF.

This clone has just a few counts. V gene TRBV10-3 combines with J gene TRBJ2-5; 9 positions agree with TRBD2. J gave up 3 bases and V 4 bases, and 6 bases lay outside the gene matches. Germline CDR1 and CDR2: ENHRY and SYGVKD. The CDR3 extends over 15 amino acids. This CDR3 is CAISVLAGEKETQYF. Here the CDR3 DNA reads TGTGCCATCAGTGTCTTAGCGGGGGAGAAAGAGACCCAGTACTTC.

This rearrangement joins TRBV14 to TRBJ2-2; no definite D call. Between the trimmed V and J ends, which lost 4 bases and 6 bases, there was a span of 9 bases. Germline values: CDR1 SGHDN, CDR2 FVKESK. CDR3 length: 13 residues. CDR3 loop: CASSLTTAGELFF. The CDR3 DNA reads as TGTGCCAGCAGCCTCACTACCGCCGGGGAGCTGTTTTTT.

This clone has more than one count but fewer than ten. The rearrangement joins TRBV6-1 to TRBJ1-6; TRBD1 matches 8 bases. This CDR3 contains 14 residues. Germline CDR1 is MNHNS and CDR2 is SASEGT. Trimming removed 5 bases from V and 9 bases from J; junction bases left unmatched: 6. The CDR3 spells CASSRQGKSSPLHF. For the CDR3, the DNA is TGTGCCAGCAGTAGACAGGGGAAGAGTTCACCCCTCCACTTT.

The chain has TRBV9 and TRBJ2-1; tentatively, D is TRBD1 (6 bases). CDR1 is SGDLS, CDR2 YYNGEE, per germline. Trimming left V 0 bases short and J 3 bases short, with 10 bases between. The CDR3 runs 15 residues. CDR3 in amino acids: CASSVVGTLYNEQFF. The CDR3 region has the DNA TGTGCCAGCAGCGTAGTTGGGACACTCTACAATGAGCAGTTCTTC.

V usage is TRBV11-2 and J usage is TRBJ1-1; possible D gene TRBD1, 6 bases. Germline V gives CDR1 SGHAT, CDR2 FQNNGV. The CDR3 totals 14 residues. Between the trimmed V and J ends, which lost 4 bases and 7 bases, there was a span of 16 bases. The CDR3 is CASSWTDDPDEAFF. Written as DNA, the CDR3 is TGTGCCAGCAGCTGGACAGACGATCCGGATGAAGCTTTCTTT. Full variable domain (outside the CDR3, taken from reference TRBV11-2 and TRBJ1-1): EAGVAQSPRYKIIEKRQSVAFWCNPISGHATLYWYQQILGQGPKLLIQFQNNGVVDDSQLPKDRFSAERLKGVDSTLKIQPAKLEDSAVYLCASSWTDDPDEAFFGQGTRLTVV.

The CDR3 here is CASSLFGARQGEGYTF. In nucleotides, the CDR3 is TGTGCCAGCAGTTTATTTGGGGCCCGGCAGGGCGAGGGCTACACCTTC. The V and J genes are TRBV27 and TRBJ1-2; tentatively, D is TRBD1 (5 bases). The ends were cut back, 1 base at V and 8 bases at J, with 20 bases in the middle. The CDR3 has 16 residues. Germline-derived CDR1 and CDR2 are MNHEY and SMNVEV (reference sequence).

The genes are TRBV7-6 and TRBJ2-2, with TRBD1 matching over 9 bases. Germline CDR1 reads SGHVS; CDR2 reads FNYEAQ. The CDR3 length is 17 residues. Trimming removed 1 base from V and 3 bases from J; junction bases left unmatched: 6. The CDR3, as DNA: TGTGCCAGCAGCTTAGACCGGGACAGGGTTGACACCGGGGAGCTGTTTTTT. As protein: CASSLDRDRVDTGELFF.

This CDR3 is CASRGGLAGGYEQYF. CDR3 DNA: TGTGCCAGCAGAGGAGGTCTAGCGGGGGGTTACGAGCAGTACTTC. This chain links TRBV2 with TRBJ2-7, with TRBD2 identical over 11 bases. Germline loops: CDR1 SNHLY, CDR2 FYNNEI. V dropped 6 bases and J dropped 4; count of bases not matched to a gene: 8. This CDR3 has 15 residues. The variable domain in full, with the rest retrieved from reference TRBV2 and TRBJ2-7, is EPEVTQTPSHQVTQMGQEVILRCVPISNHLYFYWYRQILGQKVEFLVSFYNNEISEKSEIFDDQFSVERPDGSNFTLKIRSTKLEDSAMYFCASRGGLAGGYEQYFGPGTRLTVT.

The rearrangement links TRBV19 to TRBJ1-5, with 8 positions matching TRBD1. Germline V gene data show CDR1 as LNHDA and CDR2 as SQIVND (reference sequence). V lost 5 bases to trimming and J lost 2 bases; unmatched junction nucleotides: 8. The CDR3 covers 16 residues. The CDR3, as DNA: TGTGCCAGTAGTGCTCTCGACAGGGGTCGCAATCAGCCCCAGCATTTT. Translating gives CASSALDRGRNQPQHF.

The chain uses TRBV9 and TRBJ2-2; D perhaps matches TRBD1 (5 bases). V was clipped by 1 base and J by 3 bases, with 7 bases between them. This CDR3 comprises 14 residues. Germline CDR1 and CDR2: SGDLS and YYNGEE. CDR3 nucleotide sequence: TGTGCCAGCAGCGTAAGGGGTGACACCGGGGAGCTGTTTTTT. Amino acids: CASSVRGDTGELFF.

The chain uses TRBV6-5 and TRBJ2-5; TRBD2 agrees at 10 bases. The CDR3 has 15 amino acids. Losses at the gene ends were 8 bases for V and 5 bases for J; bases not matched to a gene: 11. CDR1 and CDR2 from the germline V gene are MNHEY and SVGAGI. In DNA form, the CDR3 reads TGTGCCAGCGGGGTAGGCCTAGCGGGGGAGGAGACCCAGTACTTC. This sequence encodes CASGVGLAGEETQYF.

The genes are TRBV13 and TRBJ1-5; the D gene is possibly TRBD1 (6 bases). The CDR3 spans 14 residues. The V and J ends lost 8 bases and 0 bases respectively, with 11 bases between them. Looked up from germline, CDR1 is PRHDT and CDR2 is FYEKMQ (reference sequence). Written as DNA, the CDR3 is TGTGCCAGCGCTACAGGGAATAGCAATCAGCCCCAGCATTTT. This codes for CASATGNSNQPQHF.

The CDR3 spells CASSLQAYSLRNTEAFF. The DNA of the CDR3 is TGTGCCAGCAGCCTACAGGCGTACTCACTGAGGAACACTGAAGCTTTCTTT. The chain has TRBV7-2 and TRBJ1-1; perhaps TRBD1 as D (5 bases). Germline CDR1 reads SGHTA; CDR2 reads FQGNSA. The CDR3 loop spans 17 amino acids. Between the trimmed V and J ends, which lost 5 bases and 1 base, there was a span of 20 bases.

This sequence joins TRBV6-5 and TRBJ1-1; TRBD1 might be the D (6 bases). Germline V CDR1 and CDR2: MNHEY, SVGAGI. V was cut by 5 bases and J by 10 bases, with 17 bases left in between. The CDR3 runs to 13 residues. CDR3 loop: CASSVPGVGGAFF. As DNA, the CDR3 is TGTGCCAGCAGTGTCCCAGGGGTCGGCGGAGCTTTCTTT.

This chain's CDR3 is CASNGLAGGGTGELFF. The CDR3 nucleotides read TGTGCCAGCAACGGACTAGCGGGGGGGGGAACCGGGGAGCTGTTTTTT. The rearrangement joins TRBV7-9 to TRBJ2-2; 15 nucleotides align to TRBD2. This CDR3 comprises 16 residues. The trim removed 7 bases at V and 5 bases at J, leaving 5 bases unmatched. Germline V gives CDR1 SEHNR, CDR2 FQNEAQ (reference sequence).